The entry below describes one TCR beta chain. Its target is unknown. For Graves' hyperthyroidism to be stable, ophthalmopathy could not progress within 18 months. Fresh peripheral blood, about 10 ml of it, supplied the PBMCs. The data derive from a study of T cells in Graves' hyperthyroidism and ophthalmopathy. For the study at large: Any treatment followed the collection of peripheral blood at initial diagnosis.

The CDR3 is 15 amino acids. Germline loops: CDR1 LGHDT, CDR2 YNNKEL (reference sequence). The V end lost 1 base, the J end lost 5 bases, and 14 bases lay between the germline ends. Points from the study as a whole: The model foresaw ophthalmopathy a median approximately 6.3 months prior to onset.

TCR beta CDR3 regions were amplified from RNA. The HTBI primer set served for first-round RT-PCR of the TCR CDR3. From the multiplex PCR reads, TCRdb called clonotypes with MiXCR, one entry per CDR3 protein. The table has around 700,000 distinct CDR3 sequences, approximately 36% seen once. Material: blood. The receptor was derived from a woman between 40 and 50 years old with Graves' hyperthyroidism. The V call is TRBV3-1, the J call TRBJ2-5; D may be TRBD1 (6 bases). The CDR3 protein is CASSQGDIRLETQYF. DNA of the CDR3: TGTGCCAGCAGCCAAGGGGACATTCGGCTGGAGACCCAGTACTTC.